Below, 20 T cell receptor beta chains from the same sample are listed, as sequenced in a study of blood T cells in healthy people across ages. A second about 6 to 12 cycle PCR used barcoded and J-beta primers. Via MiXCR, TCRdb re-called the 5' RACE reads, giving one row per CDR3 protein. The table includes about 1.6 million distinct CDR3 sequences, about 32% detected once. Material: blood. All receptors derive from a woman aged 25 to 45 in good health.

The chain joins TRBV28 to TRBJ1-3, with a possible D match to TRBD1 (5 bases). The germline V gene encodes CDR1 MDHEN and CDR2 SYDVKM. V was pared by 6 bases and J by 0 bases, with 15 bases between. This CDR3 has 16 residues. CDR3 in DNA: TGTGCCAGCAGCTCTTTCGGGGGACTCTCTGGAAACACCATATATTTT. Protein: CASSSFGGLSGNTIYF.

This clonotype was seen only a few times. The chain combines TRBV10-3 with TRBJ1-2; possibly TRBD1 for D (5 bases). V was cut by 2 bases and J by 7 bases, with 17 bases left in between. CDR1 and CDR2 (germline): ENHRY, SYGVKD. This CDR3 is 15 amino acids long. The CDR3 DNA is TGTGCCATCAGTGAGACGGGGGGGATAAGTCTTGGCTACACCTTC. It translates to CAISETGGISLGYTF.

V usage is TRBV28 and J usage is TRBJ2-7, with 9 nucleotides matching TRBD2. From germline, CDR1 is MDHEN and CDR2 SYDVKM. The V and J ends lost 10 bases and 2 bases, in that order; junction bases with no gene match: 6. The CDR3 contains 13 residues. The CDR3 loop is CATEREVTYEQYF. CDR3 in DNA: TGTGCCACCGAGCGGGAGGTGACCTACGAGCAGTACTTC.

In its sample, this clonotype was seen a few times. The rearrangement links TRBV20-1 to TRBJ2-5; 13 bases fit TRBD2. CDR1 and CDR2 from the germline V gene are DFQATT and SNEGSKA (reference sequence). The CDR3 is made up of 15 amino acids. V gave up 3 bases and J gave up 5 bases; unmatched junction bases: 6. The CDR3 spells CSASAGTSGIETQYF. The CDR3 DNA reads as TGCAGTGCTAGCGCAGGGACTAGCGGGATTGAGACCCAGTACTTC.

This chain links TRBV27 with TRBJ1-5; D uncertain. The CDR3 runs 14 residues. V shed 1 base and J shed 4 bases, with 8 bases lying between them. Germline values: CDR1 MNHEY, CDR2 SMNVEV (reference sequence). The CDR3 nucleotides read TGTGCCAGCAGTTTATGGGCGGGTAATCAGCCCCAGCATTTT. Translation: CASSLWAGNQPQHF.

There are a few counts of this clonotype. The V call is TRBV9, the J call TRBJ1-2; D may be TRBD1 (6 bases). CDR1 is SGDLS, CDR2 YYNGEE, per germline. V was clipped by 0 bases and J by 5 bases, with 14 bases between them. This CDR3 has 15 residues. CDR3 nucleotide sequence: TGTGCCAGCAGCGTAGAACAGGGAGCATCATATGGCTACACCTTC. Amino acids: CASSVEQGASYGYTF.

J is TRBJ1-2 and V is TRBV6-2 or TRBV6-3, with D hard to call. This CDR3 is 13 amino acids long. Trimming left V 5 bases short and J 4 bases short, with 11 bases between. Germline V gives CDR1 MNHEY, CDR2 SVGEGT. In DNA form, the CDR3 reads TGTGCCAGCAGTCAAACAGTCTTCTATGGCTACACCTTC. Protein sequence: CASSQTVFYGYTF.

The chain employs TRBV2 and TRBJ2-1; 7 nucleotides match TRBD2. CDR3 length: 14 residues. With V trimmed by 1 base and J by 12 bases, 9 bases remained unmatched. The germline V gene encodes CDR1 SNHLY and CDR2 FYNNEI. The CDR3: CASSEVRLAVGQFF. In nucleotides, the CDR3 is TGTGCCAGCAGTGAAGTCAGGCTAGCGGTCGGGCAGTTCTTC. The full variable domain, with the rest looked up from reference TRBV2 and TRBJ2-1, is EPEVTQTPSHQVTQMGQEVILRCVPISNHLYFYWYRQILGQKVEFLVSFYNNEISEKSEIFDDQFSVERPDGSNFTLKIRSTKLEDSAMYFCASSEVRLAVGQFFGPGTRLTVL.

CDR3 in amino acids: CASSSRRGAGVKLNEQFF. The DNA for the CDR3 is TGCGCCAGCAGCTCCAGACGAGGGGCGGGAGTAAAGCTGAATGAGCAGTTCTTC. The genes are TRBV5-1 and TRBJ2-1; 7 bases are a match to TRBD2. J lost 7 bases, V lost 3 bases, and 19 bases had no gene match. The CDR3 sequence is 18 residues long. CDR1 and CDR2 (germline): SGHRS, YFSETQ.

This chain links TRBV20-1 with TRBJ2-1; D not resolved. V lost 3 bases and J lost 9, with 12 bases in between. This CDR3 is 12 amino acids long. Germline lookup yields CDR1 DFQATT and CDR2 SNEGSKA (reference sequence). CDR3 in amino acids: CSASHQAGEQFF. The CDR3 DNA sequence: TGCAGTGCTAGTCACCAAGCCGGTGAGCAGTTCTTC.

This clonotype was observed a handful of times. The rearrangement links TRBV7-9 to TRBJ1-6; the D gene is possibly TRBD1 (5 bases). Trimming left V 0 bases short and J 14 bases short, with 17 bases between. This CDR3 is 15 amino acids long. In germline, CDR1 is SEHNR, CDR2 FQNEAQ (reference sequence). The CDR3: CASSLARNLGESLHF. The CDR3 coding sequence is TGTGCCAGCAGCTTAGCGCGAAATTTAGGGGAGTCCCTCCACTTT. The full variable domain, completed using reference TRBV7-9 and TRBJ1-6, is DTGVSQNPRHKITKRGQNVTFRCDPISEHNRLYWYRQTLGQGPEFLTYFQNEAQLEKSRLLSDRFSAERPKGSFSTLEIQRTEQGDSAMYLCASSLARNLGESLHFGNGTRLTVT.

This chain uses TRBV6-2 or TRBV6-3 with TRBJ1-5; D remains unclear. Germline-derived CDR1 and CDR2 are MNHEY and SVGEGT. Trimming stripped 2 bases from V and 7 bases from J, with 18 bases between. The CDR3 contains 16 residues. The CDR3 is CASSYAAEGEHQPQHF. CDR3 bases: TGTGCCAGCAGTTACGCCGCTGAGGGAGAACACCAGCCCCAGCATTTT.

V and J are TRBV28 and TRBJ1-2; 12 bases map to TRBD1. The V gene end was trimmed by 10 bases and the J gene end by 4 bases; junction bases not matched to a gene: 19. This CDR3 contains 18 residues. CDR1 MDHEN and CDR2 SYDVKM come from the germline V gene. The CDR3 sequence: CATPTLPGQGASSYGYTF. The CDR3 region has the DNA TGTGCCACCCCGACGCTACCGGGACAGGGGGCGTCCAGCTATGGCTACACCTTC.

In this sample, this clonotype turned up a few times. The genes are TRBV15 and TRBJ2-1; 8 positions match TRBD1. The germline V gene encodes CDR1 LNHNV and CDR2 YYDKDF (reference sequence). The CDR3 runs 13 residues. V gave up 5 bases and J gave up 6 bases; unmatched junction bases: 3. CDR3 in DNA: TGTGCCACCAGCGCTGACAGGGGCAATGAGCAGTTCTTC. Protein: CATSADRGNEQFF.

On this clonotype itself: A read error may be the cause here, since a much bigger clone is one base away. The chain recombines TRBV6-2 or TRBV6-3 with TRBJ2-2, with 9 bases fitting TRBD1. CDR1 is MNHEY and CDR2 is SVGEGT in the germline V gene. The CDR3 contains 14 residues. This CDR3 is CTSEQGAHTGELFF. The CDR3, as DNA: TGTACCAGTGAACAGGGGGCGCACACCGGGGAGCTGTTTTTT.

The sample holds one count of this clonotype. The V gene is TRBV27, the J gene TRBJ1-1; D might be TRBD1 (6 bases). The CDR3 totals 15 residues. Germline loops: CDR1 MNHEY, CDR2 SMNVEV (reference sequence). The germline V and J ends were trimmed by 10 bases and 4 bases, with 22 bases remaining between them. The DNA for the CDR3 is TGTGCCACCGAAAGCAGGGACAAGCTGAGCACTGAAGCTTTCTTT. Translation gives CATESRDKLSTEAFF.

As for this clonotype: Lacking the conserved final phenylalanine or tryptophan, this CDR3 likely reflects a read error. The chain recombines TRBV29-1 with TRBJ2-7, with a possible D match to TRBD1 (5 bases). The V gene lost 2 bases and the J gene lost 0 bases, with 11 bases spanning the gap. CDR1 and CDR2 (germline): SQVTM, ANQGSEA. The CDR3 is 14 residues long. The CDR3 region is CSVELQESSYEQYL. The DNA for the CDR3 is TGCAGCGTTGAATTACAGGAGAGCTCCTACGAGCAGTACCTC.

This clonotype was picked up a small number of times. The chain recombines TRBV30 with TRBJ2-3; D might be TRBD2 (5 bases). Germline V gives CDR1 GTSNPN, CDR2 SVGIG (reference sequence). The CDR3 covers 14 residues. V shed 0 bases and J shed 1 base, with 8 bases lying between them. The CDR3, as DNA: TGTGCCTGGAGTGTACTAGTTGGCACAGATACGCAGTATTTT. Translated, it gives CAWSVLVGTDTQYF.

This clonotype was observed a handful of times. This rearrangement joins TRBV11-2 to TRBJ2-7; 10 bases line up with TRBD2. Germline loops: CDR1 SGHAT, CDR2 FQNNGV. The CDR3 is made up of 15 amino acids. The trim removed 1 base at V and 3 bases at J, leaving 3 bases unmatched. CDR3 DNA: TGTGCCAGCAGCTTAGGGCTAGCGGGGGACTACGAGCAGTACTTC. It is translated as CASSLGLAGDYEQYF.

This chain connects TRBV13 to TRBJ2-7; the D gene could be TRBD1 or TRBD2 (6 bases each). The CDR3 loop spans 14 amino acids. Trimming removed 5 bases at V and 6 bases at J, with 17 bases between. Germline-derived CDR1 and CDR2 are PRHDT and FYEKMQ (reference sequence). The CDR3 spells CASSGNRGRSEQYF. DNA of the CDR3: TGTGCCAGCAGCGGCAATCGGGGGCGTTCCGAGCAGTACTTC.